This T cell receptor beta chain was recovered during a study of blood T cell repertoires in COVID-19 (dated by TCRdb to about 2020). About the investigation overall: Collaborator samples came from the United States, Italy and Spain and covered acute and convalescent phases of COVID-19. The repertoires were released in a freely available public database intended as a resource for research on the immune response to SARS-CoV-2. Sample metadata almost always included a de-identified subject ID, COVID-19 status, age in years and sex. The prospective study material was composed of cDNA or gDNA derived from T cells, B-cell-depleted T cells, or PBMCs. Where HLA class I and class II types were available, the types were taken from metadata supplied by the sample provider, not from assay-based typing. The samples were drawn from the first 160 participants of the ongoing ImmuneRACE study and from 1,254 subjects provided by 6 global collaborators. The dataset comprised deeply sampled blood TCRbeta repertoires from subjects exposed to, actively infected with, or recovered from COVID-19.

TCRbeta CDR3 regions were amplified from genomic DNA by means of the immunoSEQ Assay, a bias-controlled multiplex PCR. In the paper's pipeline: Within the assay, amplification of reference gene primers was used to estimate how many nucleated cells each sample contained. To quantify the absolute abundance of each unique TCRbeta CDR3 rearrangement, sequence reads were collapsed and filtered. For each sample, productive Simpson clonality was calculated as the square root of Simpson's diversity index across productive rearrangements. As stored in TCRdb, this immuneACCESS dataset retains in-frame rearrangements with V and J assigned. A fraction of the clones does not appear; measured against another copy, unresolved V genes explain less than half of the discrepancy, and the remainder lacks a known reason. The V and J calls and clone size come from that table; D and trimming were worked out from the DNA. The sample has under 250,000 clones on record, around 79% of them singletons. The ten largest clonotypes hold roughly 5.7% of the sample.

Via the germline V gene, CDR1 is SGHDT and CDR2 YYEEEE. Spanning cysteine to phenylalanine, the CDR3 consists of 13 amino acids. Only the CDR3 region is kept as DNA, spanning 39 bases read in frame from base 1. V drops 2 bases and J drops 7 bases, leaving 12 bases in between. The paper as a whole reports these results and caveats: The quantity of clinical and demographic metadata differed by source and by participant and was supplied without curation.

Comments on this clone: The antigen this receptor binds is unknown. Base qualities are not recorded, but no much larger clone differs from it by a single base.

At one collaborating source in Seattle, patients were enrolled during active infection and were followed longitudinally through the course of disease. The collaborating institutions used their own protocols to collect whole blood in K2EDTA tubes. For TCRbeta analysis, collaborators shipped samples as frozen whole blood, isolated PBMCs, or DNA extracted from either of those sample types. Source material: peripheral blood. This receptor chain uses TRBV5-6 and TRBJ2-5; a tentative D call is TRBD2 (5 bases match). This receptor was obtained from a woman aged 40 to 55 with COVID-19, enrolled during active disease. In nucleotide form, the sequence is TGTGCCAGCAGCTTAATAGCGTTGGGGACCCAGTACTTC. This is translated as CASSLIALGTQYF. This CDR3, with the reference TRBV5-6 and TRBJ2-5 proteins standing in past its ends, gives the full variable domain DAGVTQSPTHLIKTRGQQVTLRCSPKSGHDTVSWYQQALGQGPQFIFQYYEEEERQRGNFPDRFSGHQFPNYSSELNVNALLLGDSALYLCASSLIALGTQYFGPGTRLLVL.